This is a list of T cell receptor beta chains from one sample in a study of untreated major depressive disorder. Method: immunoSEQ multiplex PCR; TCRdb's copy keeps in-frame clones and lacks some. The sample lists about 20,000 clones, around 87% occurring once. Material for sequencing was CD4+ T cells from PBMCs. These receptors were taken from a woman in her 30s in good health. The CDR3 runs from the conserved cysteine through the conserved F or W. Only part of the rows carry a size: once, few, many, or a class if the clone is expanded.

clone size: .
V gene: TRBV4-2
CDR3 protein: CASSQGRSGNTIYF

clone size: once
V gene: TRBV25-1
CDR3 protein: CASSYLGGSAFF

clone size: .
V gene: TRBV28
CDR3 protein: CASSLSRGGSNQPQHF

clone size: .
V gene: TRBV18
CDR3 protein: CASSPGVNTEAFF

clone size: .
V gene: TRBV7-9
CDR3 protein: CASSLGLGAEKLFF

clone size: .
V gene: TRBV30
CDR3 protein: CAWRQGSANVLTF

clone size: .
V gene: TRBV5-8
CDR3 protein: CASKRGVDNEQFF

clone size: .
V gene: TRBV30
CDR3 protein: CAWSRGGSSYEQYF

clone size: .
V gene: TRBV11-2
CDR3 protein: CASSLEPGIEQYF

clone size: .
V gene: TRBV2
CDR3 protein: CASTLSRETEAFF

clone size: .
V gene: TRBV9
CDR3 protein: CASSVEVRGAYGYTF

clone size: .
V gene: TRBV18
CDR3 protein: CASSPERRASGNTIYF

clone size: few
V gene: TRBV9
CDR3 protein: CASSVTGGAENTEAFF

clone size: .
V gene: TRBV11-2
CDR3 protein: CASSRREADTQYF

clone size: .
V gene: TRBV7-2
CDR3 protein: CASSFGSGIKTQYF

clone size: .
V gene: TRBV5-1
CDR3 protein: CASSFGGEKRLRFF

clone size: .
V gene: TRBV28
CDR3 protein: CASRGPSGASYEQYF

clone size: .
V gene: TRBV19
CDR3 protein: CASSTGQVNEKLFF

clone size: .
V gene: TRBV30
CDR3 protein: CACWRGTHQETQYF

clone size: .
V gene: TRBV25-1
CDR3 protein: CASSPFLGPQHF

clone size: .
V gene: TRBV25-1
CDR3 protein: CASSPPPRSGANVLTF

clone size: .
V gene: TRBV29-1
CDR3 protein: CSVEGFSGGLGTDTQYF

clone size: .
V gene: TRBV7-2
CDR3 protein: CASSRSMGTEAFF

clone size: .
V gene: TRBV7-9
CDR3 protein: CASSLAVGDTQYF

clone size: .
V gene: TRBV5-1
CDR3 protein: CASTTSGEFRWDEQFF

clone size: .
V gene: TRBV4-2
CDR3 protein: CASSQGLAPNTGELFF

clone size: .
V gene: TRBV28
CDR3 protein: CASSLGNSYRGDGYTF

clone size: .
V gene: TRBV5-4
CDR3 protein: CASSSSGGVQFF

clone size: .
V gene: TRBV7-2
CDR3 protein: CASSQGNTGRNQPQHF

clone size: .
V gene: TRBV6-5
CDR3 protein: CASSYGGGYGYTF

clone size: .
V gene: TRBV4-1
CDR3 protein: CASSQGAGGSDTQYF

clone size: .
V gene: TRBV21-1
CDR3 protein: CASSAGTGTSNYGYTF

clone size: .
V gene: TRBV11-3
CDR3 protein: CASSPRTSGAPQFF

clone size: .
V gene: TRBV29-1
CDR3 protein: CSARGTQNTEAFF

clone size: .
V gene: TRBV4-3
CDR3 protein: CASSQGTRAPALDTQYF

clone size: .
V gene: TRBV27
CDR3 protein: CASSLWAGLWNTEAFF

clone size: .
V gene: TRBV29-1
CDR3 protein: CSVEVRGDPGNTIYF

clone size: .
V gene: TRBV4-3
CDR3 protein: CASSYTQTGPYGYTF

clone size: .
V gene: TRBV6-5
CDR3 protein: CASSYDSGQFEKLFF

clone size: once
V gene: TRBV28
CDR3 protein: CASGRDWEQYF

clone size: few
V gene: TRBV6-1
CDR3 protein: CASSERSGNTIYF

clone size: .
V gene: TRBV28
CDR3 protein: CAHQQDNQRTFF

clone size: .
V gene: TRBV28
CDR3 protein: CASTYGVGKYGYTF

clone size: .
V gene: TRBV5-6
CDR3 protein: CASSISGGATGELFF

clone size: .
V gene: TRBV4-3
CDR3 protein: CASSQRNRGRGETQYF

clone size: .
V gene: TRBV28
CDR3 protein: CASSPTSMGTSSYEQYF

clone size: once
V gene: TRBV16
CDR3 protein: CASSQWTEGDTEAFF

clone size: once
V gene: TRBV9
CDR3 protein: CASSGTLPGPSGLSGANVLTF

clone size: .
V gene: TRBV28
CDR3 protein: CASSFAGNQPQHF

clone size: .
V gene: TRBV7-9
CDR3 protein: CASSSRQPRWTEAFF

clone size: .
V gene: TRBV9
CDR3 protein: CASSVGGTTTNEQYF

clone size: .
V gene: TRBV29-1
CDR3 protein: CSVQGQGTEAFF

clone size: .
V gene: TRBV5-6
CDR3 protein: CASSSGLGKSTEAFF